One and the same sample provided the 17 T cell receptor beta chains below, sequenced in a study of blood T cell repertoires in COVID-19. This table comes from immunoSEQ multiplex PCR, and its TCRdb copy is limited to in-frame clones, with some not included. The table has around 140,000 clones, over 80% seen once; the top ten hold roughly 2.5%. Sequencing was performed on peripheral blood. Receptors originate from a man in his forties or fifties with active COVID-19.

The chain combines TRBV18 with TRBJ2-3, with 11 positions matching TRBD1. With V trimmed by 3 bases and J by 3 bases, 2 bases remained unmatched. The CDR3 contains 15 residues. Per the germline V gene, CDR1 is KGHSH and CDR2 is LQKENI. The CDR3 DNA is TGTGCCAGCTCACCCGGGACAGGGGGGACAGATACGCAGTATTTT. This encodes CASSPGTGGTDTQYF.

The chain carries TRBV5-1 and TRBJ2-2; D is uncertain. Trimming shortened V by 0 bases and J by 4 bases, and 7 bases separated the two germline ends. Per germline, CDR1 SGHRS and CDR2 YFSETQ. The CDR3 consists of 14 residues. The chain's CDR3 is CASSLAQFTGELFF. In DNA form, the CDR3 reads TGCGCCAGCAGCTTGGCCCAGTTCACCGGGGAGCTGTTTTTT.

As regards this clone: Sequence at one end of the junction differs from germline and may be a read error. This rearrangement joins TRBV6-6 to TRBJ2-7, with 12 bases identical to TRBD1. The length of the CDR3 is 15 residues. Germline assignment: CDR1 MNHNY and CDR2 SVGAGI (reference sequence). The CDR3 region is CASSYSGQGAREQYF. CDR3 nucleotides: TGTGCCAGCAGCTACTCGGGACAGGGGGCTCGGGAGCAGTACTTC.

The chain uses TRBV25-1 and TRBJ1-2, with D maybe TRBD1 (6 bases). This CDR3 spans 13 amino acids. The V end was cut by 4 bases, the J end by 4 bases, with 10 bases between. Germline assignment: CDR1 MGHDK and CDR2 SYGVNS. The CDR3 DNA is TGTGCCAGCAGTGCGGACAGTTCCTATGGCTACACCTTC. As protein: CASSADSSYGYTF.

V usage is TRBV15 and J usage is TRBJ2-7, with a weak D call TRBD1 (6 bases). V was trimmed by 5 bases and J by 2 bases, leaving 25 bases between them. Germline CDR1 and CDR2: LNHNV and YYDKDF (reference sequence). The CDR3 is 18 amino acids. The CDR3 DNA reads TGTGCCACCAGCCCTCGAAGGATTACGGGGACAAGAGCCTACGAGCAGTACTTC. It specifies CATSPRRITGTRAYEQYF.

The chain uses TRBV19 and TRBJ1-1; D is unresolved. Germline V gene data show CDR1 as LNHDA and CDR2 as SQIVND (reference sequence). V was pared by 5 bases and J by 4 bases, with 11 bases between. This CDR3 has 13 residues. The CDR3 sequence is CASSETAGTEAFF. The DNA of the CDR3 is TGTGCCAGTAGTGAGACGGCAGGCACTGAAGCTTTCTTT.

The rearrangement joins TRBV19 to TRBJ1-5; 8 positions agree with TRBD1. The CDR3 runs to 14 residues. Germline assignment: CDR1 LNHDA and CDR2 SQIVND (reference sequence). J was trimmed by 6 bases and V by 6 bases; bases with no gene match: 7. The CDR3 is CASRDGQGGQPQHF. The CDR3 DNA is TGTGCCAGTAGGGACGGACAGGGAGGTCAGCCCCAGCATTTT.

V gene TRBV4-1 combines with J gene TRBJ2-5; D is unclear. V was clipped by 4 bases and J by 4 bases, with 10 bases between them. This CDR3 spans 13 amino acids. The germline V gene has CDR1 MGHRA and CDR2 YSYEKL. The CDR3 coding sequence is TGCGCCAGCAGCCCCATGGCCCGAGAGACCCAGTACTTC. Protein: CASSPMARETQYF.

The chain is built from TRBV7-4 and TRBJ2-1; weak D call: TRBD2 (6 bases). The ends were cut back, 6 bases at V and 8 bases at J, with 26 bases in the middle. The germline V gene encodes CDR1 SGHVT and CDR2 SQSDAQ. CDR3 length: 17 residues. CDR3 coding DNA: TGTGCCAGCAGACTACCCTACCTCGTCCGGGGGTGGTATGAGCAGTTCTTC. Translated: CASRLPYLVRGWYEQFF.

This chain uses TRBV5-1 with TRBJ2-3, with 9 positions matching TRBD1. Losses at the gene ends were 2 bases for V and 2 bases for J; bases not matched to a gene: 3. The CDR3 has 15 residues. Germline lookup yields CDR1 SGHRS and CDR2 YFSETQ. CDR3 sequence: CASSLQGAPTDTQYF. Written as DNA, the CDR3 is TGCGCCAGCAGCTTACAGGGGGCGCCCACAGATACGCAGTATTTT.

The chain joins TRBV27 to TRBJ1-2; 7 bases match TRBD1. Germline trimming cut 5 bases from V and 0 bases from J; bases unmatched to any gene: 9. CDR1 MNHEY and CDR2 SMNVEV come from the germline V gene (reference sequence). The CDR3 is made up of 16 amino acids. In nucleotides, the CDR3 is TGTGCCAGCAGTGAGTTGGGACAGCTGACTAACTATGGCTACACCTTC. It specifies CASSELGQLTNYGYTF.

The chain links TRBV6-5 to TRBJ2-7, with 9 bases identical to TRBD1. This CDR3 has 16 amino acids. Looked up from germline, CDR1 is MNHEY and CDR2 is SVGAGI. V shed 0 bases and J 3 bases; nucleotides not matched to a gene: 6. CDR3 loop: CASSYSRGDRVYEQYF. The CDR3 DNA reads TGTGCCAGCAGTTACTCGAGAGGGGACAGGGTCTACGAGCAGTACTTC.

About this clone: Other DNA sequences in this specimen translate into the identical CDR3. CDR3 in DNA: TGTGCCAGCAGTGGGCAGATGAACACTGAAGCTTTCTTT. As protein: CASSGQMNTEAFF. This chain links TRBV2 with TRBJ1-1; no clear D gene. The CDR3 sequence is 13 residues long. Trimming removed 4 bases from V and 0 bases from J, with 6 bases in between. Germline V gene lookup returns CDR1 SNHLY and CDR2 FYNNEI.

The chain links TRBV6-2 or TRBV6-3 to TRBJ1-1, with D tentatively TRBD1 (5 bases). The germline gives CDR1 MNHEY, CDR2 SVGEGT. Trimming cost V 2 bases and J 2 bases, with 9 bases left between them. The length of the CDR3 is 14 residues. The CDR3 is CASSYEGTNTEAFF. The CDR3 region has the DNA TGTGCCAGCAGTTACGAGGGGACTAACACTGAAGCTTTCTTT.

The V and J genes are TRBV27 and TRBJ1-1, with 8 positions matching TRBD1. CDR3 length: 14 amino acids. CDR1 and CDR2 from the germline V gene are MNHEY and SMNVEV (reference sequence). The V segment lost 2 bases and the J segment 5 bases; nucleotides outside the gene matches: 4. CDR3 residues: CASSLGQGATEAFF. The CDR3 DNA is TGTGCCAGCAGTTTAGGGCAGGGGGCGACTGAAGCTTTCTTT.

The chain combines TRBV5-6 with TRBJ2-7; D unresolved. In germline, CDR1 is SGHDT, CDR2 YYEEEE. The CDR3 extends over 13 amino acids. Trimming left V 0 bases short and J 6 bases short, with 10 bases between. In DNA, the CDR3 is TGTGCCAGCAGCTTGGGAGACTTTAGCGAGCAGTACTTC. Its protein is CASSLGDFSEQYF.

V and J are TRBV5-4 and TRBJ2-3; D perhaps matches TRBD2 (6 bases). Germline V lookup: CDR1 SGHNT, CDR2 YYREEE (reference sequence). This CDR3 is built from 15 residues. Trimming took 0 bases from V and 4 from J, leaving 12 bases between them. CDR3 nucleotides: TGTGCCAGCAGCTTGGAGGCTAGCGTGTCAGATACGCAGTATTTT. As protein: CASSLEASVSDTQYF.